These T cell receptor beta chains were read from a single sample in a study of blood T cell repertoires in COVID-19. Profiled with immunoSEQ multiplex PCR; TCRdb holds only in-frame clones, not every one. The data show 250,000 or so clones, with around 85% seen just once and 8.9% held by the top ten. Material: peripheral blood. These receptors all come from a man at least 80 years old with acute or convalescent COVID-19. CDR3s leave out the opening cysteine and the closing phenylalanine or tryptophan. Clone size is shown for a subset of rows, as once, few, many or a class of expanded clone.

v_call	clone_size	j_call	cdr3_aa
TRBV4-1	NA	TRBJ2-7	ASSQELLYEQY
TRBV6-5	NA	TRBJ1-1	ASYRGFGNTEAF
TRBV7-3	NA	TRBJ1-2	ASSLTPGQGTNYGYT
TRBV5-1	few	TRBJ1-4	ASSATQGAGEKLF
TRBV6-5	NA	TRBJ1-6	ASSYGGNENSPLH
TRBV24-1	once	TRBJ2-5	ATSIAGGGETQY
TRBV5-1	NA	TRBJ2-7	ASRRWLAGGGDEQY
TRBV28	NA	TRBJ1-1	ASSLGGTGGVTEAF
TRBV6-2/TRBV6-3	few	TRBJ2-1	ASSSSKWDRVGNEQF
TRBV12-3/TRBV12-4	NA	TRBJ1-1	ASSSSTGSVAF
TRBV2	NA	TRBJ1-4	ASRGPGQGNEKLF
TRBV15	few	TRBJ2-2	ATSRDLNRGITGELF
TRBV7-2	once	TRBJ2-7	ASSPAGTSSYEQY
TRBV7-2	NA	TRBJ1-5	ASSPQGMNNQPQH
TRBV10-3	NA	TRBJ1-1	AISERDSMNTEAF
TRBV5-6	NA	TRBJ2-1	ASSGPSGIHNEQF
TRBV19	few	TRBJ1-2	ASKIGGDYGYT
TRBV7-6	NA	TRBJ1-5	ASTQGIDQPQH
TRBV7-9	NA	TRBJ2-7	ASSLRTSSYEQY
TRBV6-5	NA	TRBJ2-5	ASRVDPSGVETQY
TRBV11-2	NA	TRBJ2-1	ASSLEGGPSNEQF
TRBV6-5	NA	TRBJ2-1	ASSPGQGSYNEQF
TRBV1	NA	TRBJ1-4	TSDRDRGGGNEKLF
TRBV29-1	NA	TRBJ2-1	SGQSGTSANEQF
TRBV30	NA	TRBJ1-2	AWSVGGSVYGYT
TRBV5-1	NA	TRBJ1-3	ASSREQGENTIY
TRBV5-6	NA	TRBJ1-2	ASSPGQGIYGYT
TRBV5-1	NA	TRBJ2-7	ASSPRTSGGEQY
TRBV12-3/TRBV12-4	NA	TRBJ2-5	ASSLGAGETQY
TRBV7-3	NA	TRBJ1-2	ASSLPMDGRRGYT
TRBV5-1	NA	TRBJ1-6	ASSLAGTDRSPLH
TRBV7-3	NA	TRBJ2-1	ASSLRRTGNQNEQF
TRBV6-1	NA	TRBJ1-3	ASSDYRGLSGNTIY
TRBV21-1	NA	TRBJ2-7	ASSNARQGANGEQY
TRBV10-3	few	TRBJ1-2	AISEGQDNYGYT